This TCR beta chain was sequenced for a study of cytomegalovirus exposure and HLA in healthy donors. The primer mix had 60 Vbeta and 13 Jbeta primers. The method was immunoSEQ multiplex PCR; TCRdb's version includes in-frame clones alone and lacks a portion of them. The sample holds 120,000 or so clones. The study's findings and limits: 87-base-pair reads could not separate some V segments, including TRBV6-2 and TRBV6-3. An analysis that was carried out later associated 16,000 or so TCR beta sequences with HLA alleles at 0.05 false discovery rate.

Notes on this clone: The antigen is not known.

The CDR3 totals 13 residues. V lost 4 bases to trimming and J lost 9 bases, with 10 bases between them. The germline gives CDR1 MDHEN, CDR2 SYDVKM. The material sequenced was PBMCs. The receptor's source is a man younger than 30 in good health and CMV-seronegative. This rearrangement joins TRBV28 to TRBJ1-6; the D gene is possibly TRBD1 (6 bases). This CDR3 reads CASSSTGISPLHF. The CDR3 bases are TGTGCCAGCAGTTCCACAGGGATTTCACCCCTCCACTTT.